These 25 T cell receptor beta chains originate from one sample sequenced in a study of radiotherapy plus CTLA-4 blockade in lung cancer. Assay: immunoSEQ multiplex PCR; the TCRdb copy retains only in-frame clones and omits some. Of about 62,000 clones listed, roughly four fifths were seen once; the top ten hold around 2.8%. Sequenced here: peripheral blood, sampled from a patient treated with radiotherapy plus ipilimumab. The receptor source for this set is a human donor with non-small cell lung cancer who had a complete response to radiotherapy plus ipilimumab.

J is TRBJ2-7 and V is TRBV6-5, with TRBD2 matching 9 bases. V shed 1 base and J 5 bases; nucleotides not matched to a gene: 6. The CDR3 is 15 amino acids. Germline V gene lookup returns CDR1 MNHEY and CDR2 SVGAGI. This CDR3 is CASSYLGTSLDEQYF. CDR3 coding DNA: TGTGCCAGCAGTTACTTAGGGACTAGCTTGGACGAGCAGTACTTC.

V gene TRBV4-1 combines with J gene TRBJ1-1, with 9 nucleotides matching TRBD1. Germline CDR1 and CDR2: MGHRA and YSYEKL. The CDR3 extends over 19 amino acids. V gave up 2 bases and J gave up 1 base; unmatched junction bases: 14. The CDR3 spells CASSQIYGQGKSENTEAFF. In nucleotides, the CDR3 is TGCGCCAGCAGCCAAATCTACGGACAGGGGAAATCTGAGAACACTGAAGCTTTCTTT.

The sample holds one count of this clone. The chain links TRBV5-1 to TRBJ2-1; D gene unclear. This CDR3 has 13 residues. The germline V gene encodes CDR1 SGHRS and CDR2 YFSETQ. V shed 2 bases and J shed 6 bases, with 9 bases lying between them. The CDR3: CASSFDSANEQFF. CDR3 DNA: TGCGCCAGCAGCTTTGACTCCGCCAATGAGCAGTTCTTC. The complete variable domain, with remaining parts taken from reference TRBV5-1 and TRBJ2-1, reads KAGVTQTPRYLIKTRGQQVTLSCSPISGHRSVSWYQQTPGQGLQFLFEYFSETQRNKGNFPGRFSGRQFSNSRSEMNVSTLELGDSALYLCASSFDSANEQFFGPGTRLTVL.

This clone is deemed medium-sized (0.01 to 0.1%). The chain links TRBV27 to TRBJ2-7, with 9 positions matching TRBD1. The V gene end was trimmed by 5 bases and the J gene end by 3 bases; junction bases not matched to a gene: 11. Germline V gene data show CDR1 as MNHEY and CDR2 as SMNVEV (reference sequence). The CDR3 is 16 residues long. The DNA for the CDR3 is TGTGCCAGCAGTCCCATATACACGGGACAGGGCTACGAGCAGTACTTC. It translates to CASSPIYTGQGYEQYF.

This clone was found a few times. CDR3 in DNA: TGCGCCAGCAGTGAATCAGGGCCTGAAAAACTGTTTTTT. This translates into CASSESGPEKLFF. The genes are TRBV10-2 and TRBJ1-4, with D tentatively TRBD1 (5 bases). There are 13 residues in the CDR3. Trimming shortened V by 3 bases and J by 7 bases, and 9 bases separated the two germline ends. Germline loops: CDR1 WSHSY, CDR2 SAAADI.

The sample holds a few counts of this clone. The chain is built from TRBV19 and TRBJ2-1; unclear D gene. The germline CDR1 and CDR2 sequences are LNHDA and SQIVND (reference sequence). This CDR3 region has 15 residues. V lost 3 bases, J lost 0 bases, and 9 bases lay in between. The CDR3, as DNA: TGTGCCAGTAGTATCGTAGCTAGCTCCTACAATGAGCAGTTCTTC. Its protein is CASSIVASSYNEQFF.

V usage is TRBV19 and J usage is TRBJ2-7, with D tentatively TRBD1 (6 bases). Germline V gene data show CDR1 as LNHDA and CDR2 as SQIVND (reference sequence). This CDR3 has 14 residues. V gave up 3 bases and J gave up 3 bases, with 12 bases separating them. CDR3 protein: CASSIQGPGYEQYF. CDR3 coding DNA: TGTGCCAGTAGTATTCAGGGGCCGGGCTACGAGCAGTACTTC.

Of note for this clone: This is likely a read error, given that the CDR3 carries no conserved phenylalanine or tryptophan at its end. This rearrangement joins TRBV18 to TRBJ1-2; D remains ambiguous. The V and J ends lost 2 bases and 1 base respectively, with 5 bases between them. The CDR3 consists of 13 residues. CDR1 KGHSH and CDR2 LQKENI come from the germline V gene. In nucleotides, the CDR3 is TGTGCCAGCTCACCAGCGGATAACTATGGCTACACCCTC. Encoded protein: CASSPADNYGYTL.

This clone was counted between two and nine times. The gene calls are TRBV5-1 and TRBJ2-3, with a weak D call TRBD2 (6 bases). Deletions cut 5 bases from V and 1 base from J, with 11 bases between. The CDR3 loop spans 14 amino acids. The V gene's germline CDR1 is SGHRS and CDR2 YFSETQ. CDR3 sequence reads: CASSGAGRTDTQYF. As DNA, the CDR3 is TGCGCCAGCAGTGGAGCGGGCCGCACAGATACGCAGTATTTT.

The rearrangement joins TRBV5-4 to TRBJ1-4; 9 nucleotides line up with TRBD1. The CDR3 length is 15 residues. The ends lost 6 bases at V and 6 bases at J; junction bases unmatched: 9. The V gene's germline CDR1 is SGHNT and CDR2 YYREEE (reference sequence). This CDR3 reads CASNTGQGSHEKLFF. In DNA form, the CDR3 reads TGTGCCAGCAACACAGGACAGGGGAGTCATGAAAAACTGTTTTTT.

The chain couples TRBV5-5 to TRBJ2-5; 12 nucleotides line up with TRBD1. Germline V gene data show CDR1 as SGHKS and CDR2 as YYEKEE (reference sequence). V lost 3 bases and J lost 4; bases outside the gene matches: 4. There are 15 residues in the CDR3. The CDR3 loop is CASSSGTGGSETQYF. The CDR3 nucleotides are TGTGCCAGCAGCTCCGGGACAGGGGGCTCAGAGACCCAGTACTTC.

V gene TRBV6-5 combines with J gene TRBJ1-1, with no clear D. Per the germline V gene, CDR1 is MNHEY and CDR2 is SVGAGI. The CDR3 loop spans 13 amino acids. The ends were cut back, 6 bases at V and 0 bases at J, with 8 bases in the middle. CDR3 region: CASRAHLNTEAFF. Written as DNA, the CDR3 is TGTGCCAGCAGAGCCCATCTGAACACTGAAGCTTTCTTT.

This chain uses TRBV5-1 with TRBJ1-4; 8 positions match TRBD1. Germline lookup yields CDR1 SGHRS and CDR2 YFSETQ. This CDR3 is built from 15 residues. Unmatched junction bases numbered 3, after V lost 0 bases and J lost 5 bases. CDR3 amino acids: CASSLATGGNEKLFF. CDR3 coding DNA: TGCGCCAGCAGCTTGGCTACAGGGGGAAATGAAAAACTGTTTTTT.

The rearrangement joins TRBV30 to TRBJ1-6, with TRBD1 identical over 7 bases. This CDR3 comprises 13 residues. Trimming cost V 3 bases and J 6 bases; bases outside gene matches: 2. Germline loops: CDR1 GTSNPN, CDR2 SVGIG (reference sequence). The DNA for the CDR3 is TGTGCCTGGAGAGCAGGGGGTAATTCACCCCTCCACTTT. Its translation: CAWRAGGNSPLHF.

This clone has just a few counts. The rearrangement links TRBV5-1 to TRBJ1-1; possibly TRBD1 for D (6 bases). The CDR3 runs 14 residues. Trimming left V 7 bases short and J 0 bases short, with 13 bases between. Germline V gene lookup returns CDR1 SGHRS and CDR2 YFSETQ. The CDR3 nucleotides read TGCGCCAGCCGCATCACAGGGCTGAACACTGAAGCTTTCTTT. Translation gives CASRITGLNTEAFF.

The gene calls are TRBV6-5 and TRBJ1-2, with a possible D match to TRBD1 (5 bases). Germline assignment: CDR1 MNHEY and CDR2 SVGAGI. The CDR3 contains 11 residues. V gave up 6 bases and J gave up 4 bases, with 6 bases separating them. CDR3 protein: CASSDSYGYTF. DNA for the CDR3: TGTGCCAGCAGCGACAGCTATGGCTACACCTTC.

J is TRBJ1-2 and V is TRBV28, with D possibly matching TRBD1 (6 bases). Germline values: CDR1 MDHEN, CDR2 SYDVKM. The V end was cut by 3 bases, the J end by 4 bases, with 9 bases between. This CDR3 is 13 amino acids long. The CDR3 DNA is TGTGCCAGCAGTTTTCAGGGGTTCTATGGCTACACCTTC. It specifies CASSFQGFYGYTF.

This sequence joins TRBV7-9 and TRBJ2-1; 9 bases match TRBD1. The ends lost 6 bases at V and 8 bases at J; junction bases unmatched: 11. CDR1 and CDR2 from the germline V gene are SEHNR and FQNEAQ (reference sequence). This CDR3 is built from 15 residues. CDR3 sequence reads: CASSPPGQGRDEQFF. As DNA, the CDR3 is TGTGCCAGCAGTCCTCCGGGACAGGGTCGGGATGAGCAGTTCTTC.

The chain combines TRBV2 with TRBJ2-5; D possibly corresponds to TRBD1 (6 bases). Germline lookup yields CDR1 SNHLY and CDR2 FYNNEI. CDR3 length equals 13 residues. Trimming pared 3 bases from V and 5 bases from J, leaving 10 bases between. CDR3 DNA sequence: TGTGCCAGCAGTGACAGGGGAATGGAGACCCAGTACTTC. This gives the protein CASSDRGMETQYF.

This chain uses TRBV4-3 with TRBJ2-4, with a tentative D call TRBD1 (5 bases). The ends were cut back, 6 bases at V and 1 base at J, with 22 bases in the middle. The germline CDR1 and CDR2 sequences are LGHNA and YSLEER. CDR3 length: 18 amino acids. The DNA for the CDR3 is TGCGCCAGCAGTACCCGGACATGGAAAAACCTGGCCAAAAACATTCAGTACTTC. The encoded protein is CASSTRTWKNLAKNIQYF.

This clone was observed a handful of times. This sequence joins TRBV21-1 and TRBJ2-3; the table's D call TRBD2 went unverified against the DNA. TRBV21-1 is reported as a pseudogene. This CDR3 has 19 amino acids. The DNA of the CDR3 is TGTGCCAGCAGACATTCGCCCGGGACTAGCGGGACGATCACAGATACGCAGTATTTT. It encodes CASRHSPGTSGTITDTQYF.

The chain combines TRBV7-2 with TRBJ2-3, with 13 bases lining up with TRBD2. This CDR3 is 15 amino acids long. Germline CDR1 and CDR2: SGHTA and FQGNSA. With V trimmed by 5 bases and J by 6 bases, 5 bases remained unmatched. CDR3 residues: CASSPLAGGRDTQYF. CDR3 nucleotide sequence: TGTGCCAGCAGCCCACTAGCGGGGGGGCGGGATACGCAGTATTTT.

This chain uses TRBV6-6 with TRBJ2-7; a weak D match, TRBD2 (5 bases). The CDR3 has 13 amino acids. Per germline, CDR1 MNHNY and CDR2 SVGAGI (reference sequence). V was clipped by 6 bases and J by 5 bases, with 14 bases between them. Written as DNA, the CDR3 is TGTGCCAGCAGCTCCCCCGGGGATCACGAGCAGTACTTC. Its protein is CASSSPGDHEQYF.

The chain has TRBV5-1 and TRBJ1-2; no firm D call. The CDR3 runs to 16 residues. Trimming left V 1 base short and J 0 bases short, with 13 bases between. Germline values: CDR1 SGHRS, CDR2 YFSETQ. The CDR3 sequence: CASSLSMTGTNYGYTF. CDR3 DNA sequence: TGCGCCAGCAGCTTGTCAATGACGGGGACTAACTATGGCTACACCTTC.

The V call is TRBV5-1, the J call TRBJ2-2; a possible D gene is TRBD1 (6 bases). The V gene lost 3 bases and the J gene lost 5 bases, with 8 bases spanning the gap. The CDR3 covers 13 residues. The germline CDR1 and CDR2 sequences are SGHRS and YFSETQ. The CDR3 spells CASSYRETGELFF. The DNA for the CDR3 is TGCGCCAGCAGCTACAGGGAGACCGGGGAGCTGTTTTTT.